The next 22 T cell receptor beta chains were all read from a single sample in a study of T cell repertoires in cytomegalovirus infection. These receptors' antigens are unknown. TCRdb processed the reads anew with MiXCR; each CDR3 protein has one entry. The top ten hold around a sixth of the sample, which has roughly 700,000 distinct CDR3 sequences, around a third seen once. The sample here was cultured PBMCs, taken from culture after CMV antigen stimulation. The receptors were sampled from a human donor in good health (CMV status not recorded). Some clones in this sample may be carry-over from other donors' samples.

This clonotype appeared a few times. The CDR3 coding sequence is TGCAGTGCGCGGACTAGCGGGAGAGGGGACATTCAGTACTTC. This sequence encodes CSARTSGRGDIQYF. V usage is TRBV20-1 and J usage is TRBJ2-4; TRBD2 matches at 13 bases. Germline CDR1 reads DFQATT; CDR2 reads SNEGSKA (reference sequence). The CDR3 covers 14 residues. The ends lost 6 bases at V and 8 bases at J; junction bases unmatched: 7.

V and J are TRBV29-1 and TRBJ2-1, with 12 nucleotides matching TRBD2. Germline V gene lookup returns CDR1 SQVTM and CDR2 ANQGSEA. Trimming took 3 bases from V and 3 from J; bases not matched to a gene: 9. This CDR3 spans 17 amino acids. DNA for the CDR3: TGCAGCGTTGATCGAACTAGCGGGAGGAAGGGCTACAATGAGCAGTTCTTC. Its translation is CSVDRTSGRKGYNEQFF.

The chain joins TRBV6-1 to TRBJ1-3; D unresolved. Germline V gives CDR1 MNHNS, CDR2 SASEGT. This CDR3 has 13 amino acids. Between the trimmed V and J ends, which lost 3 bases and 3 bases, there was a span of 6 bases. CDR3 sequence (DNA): TGTGCCAGCAGTGACTTGGGTGGAAACACCATATATTTT. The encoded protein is CASSDLGGNTIYF.

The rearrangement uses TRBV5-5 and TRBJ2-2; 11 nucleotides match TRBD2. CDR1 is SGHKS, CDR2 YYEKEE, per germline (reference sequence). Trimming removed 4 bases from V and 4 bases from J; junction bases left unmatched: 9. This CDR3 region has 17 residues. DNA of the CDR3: TGTGCCAGCAGCCCGAGACTAGCGGGATTAGTCACCGGGGAGCTGTTTTTT. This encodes CASSPRLAGLVTGELFF.

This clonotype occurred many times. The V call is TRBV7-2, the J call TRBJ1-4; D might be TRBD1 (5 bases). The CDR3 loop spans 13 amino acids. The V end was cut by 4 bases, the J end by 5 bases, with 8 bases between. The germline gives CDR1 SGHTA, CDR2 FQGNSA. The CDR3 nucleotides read TGTGCCAGCAGCTCCGACAGAAATGAAAAACTGTTTTTT. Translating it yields CASSSDRNEKLFF.

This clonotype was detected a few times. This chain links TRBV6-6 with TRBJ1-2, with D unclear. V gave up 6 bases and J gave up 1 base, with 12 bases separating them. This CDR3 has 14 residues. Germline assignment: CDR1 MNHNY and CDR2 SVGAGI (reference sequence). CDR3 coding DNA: TGTGCCAGCAGCTCCCCGGGTTATAACTATGGCTACACCTTC. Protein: CASSSPGYNYGYTF.

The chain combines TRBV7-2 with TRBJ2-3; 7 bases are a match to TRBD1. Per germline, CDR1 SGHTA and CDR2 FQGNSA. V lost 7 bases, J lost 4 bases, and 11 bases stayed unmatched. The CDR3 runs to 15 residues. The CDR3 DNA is TGTGCCAGCACCGCCAGGGGGTCTTCATCAGATACGCAGTATTTT. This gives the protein CASTARGSSSDTQYF.

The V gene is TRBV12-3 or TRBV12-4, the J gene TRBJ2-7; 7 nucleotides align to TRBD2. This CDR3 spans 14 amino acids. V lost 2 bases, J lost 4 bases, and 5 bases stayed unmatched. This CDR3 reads CASSLSGMLYEQYF. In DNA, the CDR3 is TGTGCCAGCAGTTTAAGCGGGATGCTATACGAGCAGTACTTC.

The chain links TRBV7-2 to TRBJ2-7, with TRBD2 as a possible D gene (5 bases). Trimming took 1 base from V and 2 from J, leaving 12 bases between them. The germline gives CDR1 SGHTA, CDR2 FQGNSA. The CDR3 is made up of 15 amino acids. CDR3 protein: CASSLDPGVPYEQYF. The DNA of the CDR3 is TGTGCCAGCAGCTTAGACCCCGGGGTACCCTACGAGCAGTACTTC.

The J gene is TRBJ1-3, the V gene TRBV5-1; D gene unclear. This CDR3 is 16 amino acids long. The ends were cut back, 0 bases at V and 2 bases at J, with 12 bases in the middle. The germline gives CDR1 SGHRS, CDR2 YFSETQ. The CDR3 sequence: CASSLASGGAGNTIYF. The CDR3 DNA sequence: TGCGCCAGCAGCTTGGCCTCAGGAGGCGCTGGAAACACCATATATTTT. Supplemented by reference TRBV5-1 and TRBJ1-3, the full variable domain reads KAGVTQTPRYLIKTRGQQVTLSCSPISGHRSVSWYQQTPGQGLQFLFEYFSETQRNKGNFPGRFSGRQFSNSRSEMNVSTLELGDSALYLCASSLASGGAGNTIYFGEGSWLTVV.

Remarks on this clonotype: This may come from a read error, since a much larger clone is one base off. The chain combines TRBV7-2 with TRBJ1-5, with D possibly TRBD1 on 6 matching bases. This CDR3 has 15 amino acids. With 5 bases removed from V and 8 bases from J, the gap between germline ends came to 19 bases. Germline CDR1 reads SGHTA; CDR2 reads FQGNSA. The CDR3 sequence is CASSNRAGSIKPQHF. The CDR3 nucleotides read TGTGCCAGCAGCAACAGGGCTGGATCTATCAAGCCCCAGCATTTT.

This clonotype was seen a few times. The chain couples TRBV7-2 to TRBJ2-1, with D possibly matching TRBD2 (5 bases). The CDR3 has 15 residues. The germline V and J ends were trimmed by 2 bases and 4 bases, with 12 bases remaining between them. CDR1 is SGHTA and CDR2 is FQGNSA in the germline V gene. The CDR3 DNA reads TGTGCCAGCAGCTTATCGGGAAGTGAGTACAATGAGCAGTTCTTC. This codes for CASSLSGSEYNEQFF.

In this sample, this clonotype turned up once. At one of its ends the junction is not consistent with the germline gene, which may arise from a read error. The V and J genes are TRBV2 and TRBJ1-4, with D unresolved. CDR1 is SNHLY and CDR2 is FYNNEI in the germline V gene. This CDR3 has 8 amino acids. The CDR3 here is CASDVGPF. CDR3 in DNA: TGTGCCAGCGATGTAGGTCCTTTT.

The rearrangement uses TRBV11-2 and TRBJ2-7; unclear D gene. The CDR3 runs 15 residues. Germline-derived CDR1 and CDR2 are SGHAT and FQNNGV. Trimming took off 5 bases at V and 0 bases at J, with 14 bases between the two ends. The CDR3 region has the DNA TGTGCCAGCAGCCCCGTCAAGTCCAGCTCCTACGAGCAGTACTTC. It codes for CASSPVKSSSYEQYF.

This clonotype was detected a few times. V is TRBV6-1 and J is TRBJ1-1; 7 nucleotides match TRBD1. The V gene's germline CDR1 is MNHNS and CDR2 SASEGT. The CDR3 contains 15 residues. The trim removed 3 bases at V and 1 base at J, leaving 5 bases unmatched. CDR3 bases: TGTGCCAGCAGTGAGGTAGGGGGCAGGAACACTGAAGCTTTCTTT. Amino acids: CASSEVGGRNTEAFF.

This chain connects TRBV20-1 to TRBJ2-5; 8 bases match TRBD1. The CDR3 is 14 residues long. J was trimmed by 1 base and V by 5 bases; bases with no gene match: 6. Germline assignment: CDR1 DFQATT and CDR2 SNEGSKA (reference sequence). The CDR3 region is CSARDRRVQETQYF. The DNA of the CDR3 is TGCAGTGCTCGGGACAGGAGGGTCCAAGAGACCCAGTACTTC.

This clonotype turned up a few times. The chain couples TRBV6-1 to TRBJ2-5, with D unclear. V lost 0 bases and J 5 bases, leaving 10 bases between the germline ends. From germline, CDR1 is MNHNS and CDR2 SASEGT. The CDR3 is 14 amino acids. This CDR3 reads CASSEAGRSETQYF. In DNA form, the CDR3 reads TGTGCCAGCAGTGAAGCAGGACGGTCGGAGACCCAGTACTTC.

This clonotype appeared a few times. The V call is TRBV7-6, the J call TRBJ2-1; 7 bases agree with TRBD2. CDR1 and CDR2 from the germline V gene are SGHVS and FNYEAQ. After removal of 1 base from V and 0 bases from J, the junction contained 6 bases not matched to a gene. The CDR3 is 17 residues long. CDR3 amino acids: CASSLGAGVLSYNEQFF. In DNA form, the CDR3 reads TGTGCCAGCAGCTTAGGGGCGGGGGTTCTCTCCTACAATGAGCAGTTCTTC. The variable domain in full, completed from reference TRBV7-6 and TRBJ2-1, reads GAGVSQSPRYKVTKRGQDVALRCDPISGHVSLYWYRQALGQGPEFLTYFNYEAQQDKSGLPNDRFSAERPEGSISTLTIQRTEQRDSAMYRCASSLGAGVLSYNEQFFGPGTRLTVL.

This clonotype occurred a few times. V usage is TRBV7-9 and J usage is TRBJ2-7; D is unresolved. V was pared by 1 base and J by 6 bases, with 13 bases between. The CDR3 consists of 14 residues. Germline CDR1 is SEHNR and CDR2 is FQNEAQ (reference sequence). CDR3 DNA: TGTGCCAGCAGCTTAGTGGCTCGCCCCCTCGAGCAGTACTTC. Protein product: CASSLVARPLEQYF.

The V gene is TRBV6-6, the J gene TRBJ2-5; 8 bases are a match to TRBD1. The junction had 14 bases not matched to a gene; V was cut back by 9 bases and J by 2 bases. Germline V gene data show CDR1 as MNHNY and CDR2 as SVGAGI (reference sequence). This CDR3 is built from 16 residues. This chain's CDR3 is CASQRQGSGLQETQYF. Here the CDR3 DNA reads TGTGCCAGTCAGAGACAGGGGAGCGGATTACAAGAGACCCAGTACTTC.

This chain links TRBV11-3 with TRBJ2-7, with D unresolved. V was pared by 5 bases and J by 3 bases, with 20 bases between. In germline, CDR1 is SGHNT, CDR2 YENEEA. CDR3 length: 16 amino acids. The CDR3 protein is CASSPLRSHTNYEQYF. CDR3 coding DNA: TGTGCCAGCAGCCCATTACGCAGCCACACCAACTACGAGCAGTACTTC.

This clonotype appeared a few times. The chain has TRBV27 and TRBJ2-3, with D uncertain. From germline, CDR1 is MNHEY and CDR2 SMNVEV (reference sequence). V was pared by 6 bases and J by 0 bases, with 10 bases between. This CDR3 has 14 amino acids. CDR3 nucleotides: TGTGCCAGCAGGATCGGGTCTAGCACAGATACGCAGTATTTT. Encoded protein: CASRIGSSTDTQYF.